This section outlines one T cell receptor (beta chain) sequence together with its context. Its antigen remains unidentified. The data are from a study of T cell responses to AZD1222 COVID-19 vaccine. Study results and limitations: It should be noted that donors were predominantly white British and more often female, and clonal diversity was possibly underestimated.

The V end lost 4 bases, the J end lost 2 bases, and 7 bases lay between the germline ends. The CDR3 sequence is 13 residues long. Germline V CDR1 and CDR2: SGHRS, YFSETQ. Generated by immunoSEQ multiplex PCR, the TCRdb table keeps only in-frame clones and is missing some. There are about 130,000 clones in the sample; 88% occur only once, and over 15% lies in the top ten. The genes are TRBV5-1 and TRBJ2-4; D gene ambiguous. The receptor was isolated from an adult in good health. The source was peripheral blood, collected on day 0 of MenACWY control vaccination. The CDR3 sequence: CASSPASKNIQYF. Here the CDR3 DNA reads TGCGCCAGCAGCCCAGCATCCAAAAACATTCAGTACTTC.